These T cell receptor beta chains were read from a single sample in a study of control samples from healthy donors and cancer patients. Only in-frame clones appear in the TCRdb table, and some are missing; sequencing was by immunoSEQ multiplex PCR. The repertoire holds around 130,000 clones, with about 93% as singletons. Sample: PBMCs. These receptors came from a man in his forties or fifties with head and neck cancer. Each CDR3 is given with its conserved first and last residue. The D gene is left open where the match is weak. Clone size is shown for a subset of rows, as once, few, many or a class of expanded clone.

size,V,D,J,CDR3,DNA
-,TRBV30,-,TRBJ1-3,CAWSVSTGRANTIYF,TGTGCCTGGAGTGTTTCTACAGGGAGGGCAAACACCATATATTTT
-,TRBV5-4,TRBD1,TRBJ1-1,CASSLAGGNTEAFF,TGTGCCAGCAGCTTGGCAGGGGGGAACACTGAAGCTTTCTTT
-,TRBV19,-,TRBJ1-5,CASSIKGSYSNQPQHF,TGTGCCAGTAGTATAAAAGGCAGTTATAGCAATCAGCCCCAGCATTTT
once,TRBV29-1,TRBD1,TRBJ2-7,CSVEDRGGTGKPVEQYF,TGCAGCGTTGAAGATCGGGGCGGGACAGGTAAGCCCGTCGAGCAGTACTTC
-,TRBV19,TRBD1,TRBJ2-1,CASQTTGTGYNEQFF,TGTGCCAGTCAAACAACCGGGACAGGGTACAATGAGCAGTTCTTC
once,TRBV13,TRBD2,TRBJ2-2,CASSRRLAAANTGELFF,TGTGCCAGCAGCCGACGACTAGCGGCGGCGAACACCGGGGAGCTGTTTTTT
once,TRBV5-1,-,TRBJ2-7,CASNRDGRLDEQYF,TGCGCCAGTAACCGGGACGGACGGTTGGACGAGCAGTACTTC
-,TRBV29-1,TRBD2,TRBJ2-1,CSLSGGASYNEQFF,TGCAGCTTGAGCGGGGGGGCCTCCTACAATGAGCAGTTCTTC
-,TRBV6-6,-,TRBJ2-3,CASSYLPLTDTQYF,TGTGCCAGCAGTTACTTACCCCTCACAGATACGCAGTATTTT
-,TRBV6-5,-,TRBJ2-7,CASQGTRQSGEQYF,TGTGCCAGCCAGGGGACCCGACAATCGGGGGAGCAGTACTTC
-,TRBV5-1,TRBD1,TRBJ2-6,CASSLTGAGANVLTF,TGCGCCAGCAGCTTGACAGGGGCTGGGGCCAACGTCCTGACTTTC
-,TRBV12-3/TRBV12-4,-,TRBJ1-2,CASRRQTFYGYTF,TGTGCCAGCAGGCGACAGACGTTTTATGGCTACACCTTC
-,TRBV18,TRBD1,TRBJ1-5,CASSPGTGTSNQPQHF,TGTGCCAGCTCACCTGGGACAGGGACAAGCAATCAGCCCCAGCATTTT
-,TRBV6-6,TRBD1,TRBJ1-2,CASSWTGQGASDGYTF,TGTGCCAGCAGTTGGACCGGACAGGGGGCATCCGATGGCTACACCTTC
once,TRBV11-2,TRBD2,TRBJ2-1,CASSPRTSGDYNEQFF,TGTGCCAGCAGCCCAAGGACTAGCGGGGACTACAATGAGCAGTTCTTC
-,TRBV12-5,TRBD2,TRBJ2-3,CASGLFSGGAADTQYF,TGTGCTAGTGGTTTGTTTAGCGGGGGGGCCGCAGATACGCAGTATTTT
-,TRBV18,-,TRBJ1-1,CASSPITGTEAFF,TGTGCCAGCTCACCTATTACAGGGACTGAAGCTTTCTTT
-,TRBV4-3,-,TRBJ1-3,CASSQVVGRSGNTIYF,TGCGCCAGCAGCCAAGTAGTAGGGAGGTCTGGAAACACCATATATTTT
-,TRBV27,TRBD1,TRBJ1-4,CASSPGQGGDLRNEKLFF,TGTGCCAGCAGCCCCGGACAGGGAGGGGATTTAAGGAATGAAAAACTGTTTTTT
once,TRBV7-2,-,TRBJ2-3,CASSLGQYTQYF,TGTGCCAGCAGCCTCGGACAGTATACGCAGTATTTT
-,TRBV5-1,-,TRBJ1-1,CASSRAGRGNTEAFF,TGCGCCAGCAGCCGCGCAGGGAGGGGGAACACTGAAGCTTTCTTT
-,TRBV13,-,TRBJ2-3,CASSRGLAGTDTQYF,TGTGCCAGCAGCCGGGGGCTAGCGGGCACAGATACGCAGTATTTT
-,TRBV6-1,TRBD1,TRBJ2-5,CASSEPSGRGRRETQYF,TGTGCCAGCAGTGAACCCTCCGGCAGGGGGCGACGAGAGACCCAGTACTTC
-,TRBV25-1,-,TRBJ1-1,CASSASGTSLEAFF,TGTGCCAGCAGTGCCTCCGGGACAAGCCTTGAAGCTTTCTTT
once,TRBV9,-,TRBJ1-1,CASSPPGGRRTEAFF,TGTGCCAGCAGCCCCCCGGGGGGGCGACGAACTGAAGCTTTCTTT
once,TRBV7-8,TRBD2,TRBJ2-7,CASSLIEAGSFYEQYF,TGTGCCAGCAGCTTAATCGAAGCGGGGAGTTTTTACGAGCAGTACTTC
-,TRBV6-2/TRBV6-3,-,TRBJ1-5,CASSYLSGKQPQHF,TGTGCCAGCAGTTACCTGTCGGGGAAGCAGCCCCAGCATTTT
-,TRBV19,-,TRBJ1-2,CASSTQQGINYGYTF,TGTGCCAGTAGTACCCAACAGGGAATTAACTATGGCTACACCTTC
-,TRBV5-4,-,TRBJ2-1,CASSLGGSRNEQFF,TGTGCCAGCAGCTTAGGGGGGTCAAGGAATGAGCAGTTCTTC
-,TRBV5-6,-,TRBJ2-3,CASSLRGSDTQYF,TGTGCCAGCAGCTTGCGGGGATCAGATACGCAGTATTTT
-,TRBV7-2,-,TRBJ2-5,CASSLEGDLGGTQYF,TGTGCCAGCAGCTTAGAGGGGGATCTCGGCGGGACCCAGTACTTC
-,TRBV15,-,TRBJ2-7,CATSREYGYEQYF,TGTGCCACCAGCAGAGAGTATGGCTACGAGCAGTACTTC
-,TRBV11-1,TRBD2,TRBJ2-1,CASSFGTSGEGEQFF,TGTGCCAGCAGTTTCGGGACTAGCGGGGAAGGTGAGCAGTTCTTC
-,TRBV18,TRBD1,TRBJ1-1,CASSPQGQGATEAFF,TGTGCCAGCTCACCCCAGGGACAGGGGGCCACTGAAGCTTTCTTT
few,TRBV29-1,-,TRBJ2-7,CSDEASVSSYEQYF,TGCAGCGACGAAGCCTCGGTGAGCTCCTACGAGCAGTACTTC
-,TRBV19,-,TRBJ2-7,CASSIDLRLREQYF,TGTGCCAGTAGTATAGATCTGAGACTTCGCGAGCAGTACTTC
few,TRBV6-5,-,TRBJ2-3,CASSRLIDTQYF,TGTGCCAGCAGTCGCCTTATAGATACGCAGTATTTT
-,TRBV13,-,TRBJ2-2,CASSLQAGELFF,TGTGCCAGCAGCCTTCAAGCCGGGGAGCTGTTTTTT
-,TRBV7-3,TRBD2,TRBJ2-1,CASRLLAGVYNEQFF,TGTGCCAGCAGATTACTAGCGGGGGTCTACAATGAGCAGTTCTTC
-,TRBV5-1,TRBD1,TRBJ1-2,CASSSGQASMIYGYTF,TGCGCCAGCAGCTCTGGACAGGCCTCTATGATATATGGCTACACCTTC
-,TRBV9,-,TRBJ1-1,CASSVTVMNTEAFF,TGTGCCAGCAGCGTAACAGTTATGAACACTGAAGCTTTCTTT
-,TRBV19,-,TRBJ1-4,CASKATNEKLFF,TGTGCCAGTAAGGCAACTAATGAAAAACTGTTTTTT
-,TRBV18,TRBD1,TRBJ2-7,CASSAGQGTYEQYF,TGTGCCAGCTCAGCGGGACAGGGGACCTACGAGCAGTACTTC
-,TRBV6-5,-,TRBJ2-1,CASRRKGSGENEQFF,TGTGCCAGCAGGAGAAAGGGGTCGGGGGAAAATGAGCAGTTCTTC
-,TRBV7-3,-,TRBJ1-1,CASSPRGRMNTEAFF,TGTGCCAGCAGCCCAAGGGGACGGATGAACACTGAAGCTTTCTTT
-,TRBV6-6,-,TRBJ2-3,CASSRDSSDTQYF,TGTGCCAGCAGCCGGGACTCATCAGATACGCAGTATTTT
-,TRBV7-8,-,TRBJ1-5,CASSAGGVRNQPQHF,TGTGCCAGCAGCGCGGGGGGGGTGCGAAATCAGCCCCAGCATTTT
-,TRBV6-5,TRBD1,TRBJ1-1,CASSRKGADTEAFF,TGTGCCAGCAGTCGGAAGGGGGCCGACACTGAAGCTTTCTTT